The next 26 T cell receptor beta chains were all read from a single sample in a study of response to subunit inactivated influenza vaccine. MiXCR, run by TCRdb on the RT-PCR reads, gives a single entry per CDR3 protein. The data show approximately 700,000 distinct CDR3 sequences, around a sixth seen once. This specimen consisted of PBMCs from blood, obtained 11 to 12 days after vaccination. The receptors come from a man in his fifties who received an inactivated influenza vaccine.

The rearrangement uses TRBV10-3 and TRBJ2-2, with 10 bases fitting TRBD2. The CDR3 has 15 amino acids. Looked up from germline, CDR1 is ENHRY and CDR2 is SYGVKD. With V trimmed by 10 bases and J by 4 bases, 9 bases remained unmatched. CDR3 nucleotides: TGTGCCACCCGGACTAGCGGTGATCTCACCGGGGAGCTGTTTTTT. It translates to CATRTSGDLTGELFF.

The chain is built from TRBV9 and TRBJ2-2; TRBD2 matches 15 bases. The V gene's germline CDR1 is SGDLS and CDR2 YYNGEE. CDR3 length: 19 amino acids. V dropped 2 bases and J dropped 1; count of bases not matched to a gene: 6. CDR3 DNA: TGTGCCAGCAGCGTCACCCCGGGACTAGCGGGAGGGAACACCGGGGAGCTGTTTTTT. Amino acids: CASSVTPGLAGGNTGELFF.

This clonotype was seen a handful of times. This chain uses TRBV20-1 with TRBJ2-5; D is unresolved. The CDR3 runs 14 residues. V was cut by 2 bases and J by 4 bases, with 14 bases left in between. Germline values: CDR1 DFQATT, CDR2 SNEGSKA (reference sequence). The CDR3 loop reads CSARLRGPIETQYF. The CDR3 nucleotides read TGCAGTGCTAGACTTAGAGGCCCCATAGAGACCCAGTACTTC.

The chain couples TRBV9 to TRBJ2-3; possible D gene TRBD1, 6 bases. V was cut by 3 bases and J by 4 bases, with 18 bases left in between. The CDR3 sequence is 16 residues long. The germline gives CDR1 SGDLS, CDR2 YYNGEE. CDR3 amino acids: CASSGGGLVPPDTQYF. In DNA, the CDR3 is TGTGCCAGCAGCGGAGGGGGATTAGTTCCCCCAGATACGCAGTATTTT.

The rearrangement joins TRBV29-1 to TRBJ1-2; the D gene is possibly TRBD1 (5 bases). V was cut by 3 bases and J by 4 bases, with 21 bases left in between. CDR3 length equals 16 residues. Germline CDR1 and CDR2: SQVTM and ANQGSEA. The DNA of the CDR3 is TGCAGCGTTGATTCCTTGGGGCAGATACAATTCTATGGCTACACCTTC. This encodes CSVDSLGQIQFYGYTF.

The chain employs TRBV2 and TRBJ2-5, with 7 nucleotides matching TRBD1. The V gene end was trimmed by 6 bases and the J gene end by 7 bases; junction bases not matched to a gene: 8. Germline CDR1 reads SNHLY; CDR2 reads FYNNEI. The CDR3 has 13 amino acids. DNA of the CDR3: TGTGCCAGCAGGACAGGGATCGCGGGGACCCAGTACTTC. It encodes CASRTGIAGTQYF.

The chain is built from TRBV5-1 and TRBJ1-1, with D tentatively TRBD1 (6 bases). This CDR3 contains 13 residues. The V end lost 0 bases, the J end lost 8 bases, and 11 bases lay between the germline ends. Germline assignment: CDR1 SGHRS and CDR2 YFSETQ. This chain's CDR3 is CASSLGPGGEAFF. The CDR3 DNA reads TGCGCCAGCAGCTTGGGCCCGGGGGGCGAAGCTTTCTTT. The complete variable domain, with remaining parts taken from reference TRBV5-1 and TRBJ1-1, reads KAGVTQTPRYLIKTRGQQVTLSCSPISGHRSVSWYQQTPGQGLQFLFEYFSETQRNKGNFPGRFSGRQFSNSRSEMNVSTLELGDSALYLCASSLGPGGEAFFGQGTRLTVV.

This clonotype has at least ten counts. The CDR3, as DNA: TGTGCCAGCAGGGCCACAGGGGGCGACTCTAATGAGCAGTTCTTC. This encodes CASRATGGDSNEQFF. V and J are TRBV12-3 or TRBV12-4 and TRBJ2-1; TRBD1 matches 9 bases. This CDR3 comprises 15 residues. V trimming: 6 bases; J trimming: 7 bases; junction bases outside the gene matches: 10.

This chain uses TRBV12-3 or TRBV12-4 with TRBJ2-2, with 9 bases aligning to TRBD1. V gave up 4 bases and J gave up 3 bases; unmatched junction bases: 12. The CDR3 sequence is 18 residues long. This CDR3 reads CASSWGTGQRIYTGELFF. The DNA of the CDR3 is TGTGCCAGCAGTTGGGGGACAGGGCAGAGAATTTACACCGGGGAGCTGTTTTTT.

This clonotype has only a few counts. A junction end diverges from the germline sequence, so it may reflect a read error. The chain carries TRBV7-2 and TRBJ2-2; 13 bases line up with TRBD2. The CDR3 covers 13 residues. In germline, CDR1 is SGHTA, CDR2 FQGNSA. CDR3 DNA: TGTGCCAGCAGGACCACTAGCGGGGGGGTGCTGTTTTTT. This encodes CASRTTSGGVLFF.

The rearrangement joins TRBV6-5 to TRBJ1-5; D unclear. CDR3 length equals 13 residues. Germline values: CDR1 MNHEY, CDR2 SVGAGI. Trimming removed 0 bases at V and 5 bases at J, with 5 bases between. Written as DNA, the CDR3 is TGTGCCAGCAGTTACTCCCTTGATCAGCCCCAGCATTTT. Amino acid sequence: CASSYSLDQPQHF.

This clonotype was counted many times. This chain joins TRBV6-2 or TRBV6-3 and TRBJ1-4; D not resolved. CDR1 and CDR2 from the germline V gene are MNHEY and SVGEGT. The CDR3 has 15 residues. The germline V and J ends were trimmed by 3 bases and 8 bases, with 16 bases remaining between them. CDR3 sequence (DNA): TGTGCCAGCAGTTATTTCCGGAACCCAATCGAAAAACTGTTTTTT. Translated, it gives CASSYFRNPIEKLFF.

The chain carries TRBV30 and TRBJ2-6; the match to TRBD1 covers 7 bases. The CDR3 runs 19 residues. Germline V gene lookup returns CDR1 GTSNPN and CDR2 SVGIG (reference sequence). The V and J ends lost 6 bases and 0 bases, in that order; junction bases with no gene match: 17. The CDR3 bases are TGTGCCTGTCAAGACAGGGTGCCTTGGGAACTCTCTGGGGCCAACGTCCTGACTTTC. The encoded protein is CACQDRVPWELSGANVLTF.

The CDR3 sequence: CASSYSGLGVADYNEQFF. DNA of the CDR3: TGTGCCAGCAGTTACTCCGGGCTGGGGGTAGCGGATTACAATGAGCAGTTCTTC. The chain couples TRBV6-5 to TRBJ2-1; D may be TRBD2 (6 bases). Between the trimmed V and J ends, which lost 0 bases and 4 bases, there was a span of 19 bases. Germline V gene data show CDR1 as MNHEY and CDR2 as SVGAGI. The CDR3 loop spans 18 amino acids.

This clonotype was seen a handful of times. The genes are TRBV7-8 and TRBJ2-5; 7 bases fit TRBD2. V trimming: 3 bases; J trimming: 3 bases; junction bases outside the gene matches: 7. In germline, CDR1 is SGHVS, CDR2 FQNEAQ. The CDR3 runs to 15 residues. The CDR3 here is CASSLGMGREETQYF. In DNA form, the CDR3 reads TGTGCCAGCAGCTTGGGAATGGGGAGGGAAGAGACCCAGTACTTC. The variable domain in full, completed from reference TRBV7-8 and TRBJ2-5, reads GAGVSQSPRYKVAKRGQDVALRCDPISGHVSLFWYQQALGQGPEFLTYFQNEAQLDKSGLPSDRFFAERPEGSVSTLKIQRTQQEDSAVYLCASSLGMGREETQYFGPGTRLLVL.

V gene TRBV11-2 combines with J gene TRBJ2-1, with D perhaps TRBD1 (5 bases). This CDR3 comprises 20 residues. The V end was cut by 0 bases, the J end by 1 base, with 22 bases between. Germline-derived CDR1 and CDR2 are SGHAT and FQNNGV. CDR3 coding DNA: TGTGCCAGCAGCTTAGAGGGCAGGCCAGGGTCAGGGCTTTCCTACAATGAGCAGTTCTTC. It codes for CASSLEGRPGSGLSYNEQFF. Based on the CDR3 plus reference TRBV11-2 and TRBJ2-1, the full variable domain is EAGVAQSPRYKIIEKRQSVAFWCNPISGHATLYWYQQILGQGPKLLIQFQNNGVVDDSQLPKDRFSAERLKGVDSTLKIQPAKLEDSAVYLCASSLEGRPGSGLSYNEQFFGPGTRLTVL.

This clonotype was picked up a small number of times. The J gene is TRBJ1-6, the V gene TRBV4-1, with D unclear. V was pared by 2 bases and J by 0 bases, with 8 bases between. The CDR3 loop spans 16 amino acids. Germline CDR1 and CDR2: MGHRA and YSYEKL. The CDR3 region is CASSQPGSSYNSPLHF. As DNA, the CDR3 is TGCGCCAGCAGCCAACCGGGGAGCTCCTATAATTCACCCCTCCACTTT.

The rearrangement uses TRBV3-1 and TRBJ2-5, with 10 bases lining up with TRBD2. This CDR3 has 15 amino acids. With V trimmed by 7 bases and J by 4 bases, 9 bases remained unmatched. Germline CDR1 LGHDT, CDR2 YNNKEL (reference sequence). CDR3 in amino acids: CASTLEAGGRETQYF. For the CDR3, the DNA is TGTGCCAGCACCCTTGAAGCGGGGGGGCGAGAGACCCAGTACTTC.

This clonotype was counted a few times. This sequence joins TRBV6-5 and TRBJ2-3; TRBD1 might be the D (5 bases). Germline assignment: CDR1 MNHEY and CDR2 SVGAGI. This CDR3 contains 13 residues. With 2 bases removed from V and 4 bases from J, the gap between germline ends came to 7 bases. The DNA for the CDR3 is TGTGCCAGCAGTTACGGCAGGGCAGATACGCAGTATTTT. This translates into CASSYGRADTQYF.

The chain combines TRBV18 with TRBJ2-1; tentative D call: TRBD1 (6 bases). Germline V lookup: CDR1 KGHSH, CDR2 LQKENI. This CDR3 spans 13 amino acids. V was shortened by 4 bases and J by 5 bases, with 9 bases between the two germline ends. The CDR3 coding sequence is TGTGCCAGCTCACGGAAGGGGGACAATGAGCAGTTCTTC. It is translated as CASSRKGDNEQFF.

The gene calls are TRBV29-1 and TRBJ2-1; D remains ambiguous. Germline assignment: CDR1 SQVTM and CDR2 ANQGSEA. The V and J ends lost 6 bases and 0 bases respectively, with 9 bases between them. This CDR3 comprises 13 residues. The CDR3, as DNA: TGCAGCGTCGGACCGAGCTCCTACAATGAGCAGTTCTTC. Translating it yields CSVGPSSYNEQFF.

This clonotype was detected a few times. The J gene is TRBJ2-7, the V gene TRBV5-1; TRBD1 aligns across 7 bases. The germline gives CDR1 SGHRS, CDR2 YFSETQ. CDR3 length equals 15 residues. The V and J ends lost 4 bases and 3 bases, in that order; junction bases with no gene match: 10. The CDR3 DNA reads TGCGCCAGCAGCGTGGAACAGGGGAGAGTCTACGAGCAGTACTTC. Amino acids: CASSVEQGRVYEQYF.

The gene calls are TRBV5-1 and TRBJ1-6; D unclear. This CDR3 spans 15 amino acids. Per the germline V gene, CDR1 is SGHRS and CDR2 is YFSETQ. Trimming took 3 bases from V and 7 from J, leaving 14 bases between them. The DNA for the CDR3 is TGCGCCAGCAGCTCAGACGGCTATTTAAATTCACCCCTCCACTTT. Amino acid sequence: CASSSDGYLNSPLHF.

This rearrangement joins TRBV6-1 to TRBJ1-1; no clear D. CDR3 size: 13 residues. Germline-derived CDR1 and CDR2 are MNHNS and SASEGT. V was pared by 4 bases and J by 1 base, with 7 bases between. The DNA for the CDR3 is TGTGCCAGCAGTGTCCAGGCGAACACTGAAGCTTTCTTT. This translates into CASSVQANTEAFF.

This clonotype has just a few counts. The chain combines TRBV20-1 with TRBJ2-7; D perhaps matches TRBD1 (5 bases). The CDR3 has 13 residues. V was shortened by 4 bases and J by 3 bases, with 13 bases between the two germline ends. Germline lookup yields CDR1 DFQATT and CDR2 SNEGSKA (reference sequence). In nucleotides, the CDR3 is TGCAGTGCTAACTCTTTACAGGACTACGAGCAGTACTTC. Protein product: CSANSLQDYEQYF.

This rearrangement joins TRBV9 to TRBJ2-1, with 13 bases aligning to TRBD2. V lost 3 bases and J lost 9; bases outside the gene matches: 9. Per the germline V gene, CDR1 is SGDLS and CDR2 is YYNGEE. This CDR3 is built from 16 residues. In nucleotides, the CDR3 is TGTGCCAGCAGCGCCGGTTGGACTAGCGGGGGTGGTGAGCAGTTCTTC. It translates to CASSAGWTSGGGEQFF.